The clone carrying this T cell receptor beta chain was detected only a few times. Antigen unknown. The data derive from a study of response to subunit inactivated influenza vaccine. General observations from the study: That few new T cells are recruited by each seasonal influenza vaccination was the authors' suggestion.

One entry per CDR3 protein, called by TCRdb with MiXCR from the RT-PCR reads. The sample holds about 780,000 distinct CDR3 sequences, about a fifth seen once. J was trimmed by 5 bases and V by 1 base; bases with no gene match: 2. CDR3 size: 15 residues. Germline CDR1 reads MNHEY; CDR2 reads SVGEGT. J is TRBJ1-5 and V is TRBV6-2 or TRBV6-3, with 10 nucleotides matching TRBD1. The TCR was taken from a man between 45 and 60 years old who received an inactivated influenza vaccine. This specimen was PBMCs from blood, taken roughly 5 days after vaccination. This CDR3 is CASSYWTGGDQPQHF. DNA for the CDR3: TGTGCCAGCAGTTACTGGACAGGGGGGGATCAGCCCCAGCATTTT.